The present TCR beta chain was sequenced within a study of regulatory T cells in long-lasting Graves disease. Findings and caveats of the study: Persistent disease samples used TRBV28, TRBJ1-2 and TRBJ2-5 preferentially.

TCR beta libraries were built with iRepertoire HTBI primers and Arm-PCR of CDR3 regions. TCRdb re-called the multiplex PCR reads with MiXCR, one entry per CDR3 protein. Of approximately 380,000 distinct CDR3 sequences listed, about a fifth are singletons. Germline V gives CDR1 SGHDT, CDR2 YYEEEE. The CDR3 length is 15 residues. J lost 6 bases, V lost 0 bases, and 7 bases had no gene match. Time point here: persistent/refractory GD, antithyroid drugs over 5 years with positive TRAb. Generation of the TCR library employed RNA extracted from PBMCs. Patients of an endocrinology department in Xi'an, China, were included. Into tubes containing EDTA, approximately 9 milliliters of peripheral blood were drawn. A word on this clonotype: Its antigen is undetermined.

This rearrangement joins TRBV5-6 to TRBJ2-7; TRBD1 agrees at 9 bases. The source material was peripheral blood mononuclear cells (PBMCs), sampled when the disease was refractory, from a patient treated with antithyroid drugs. This TCR derives from a female donor with Graves disease. CDR3 loop: CASSLAWDRDSEQYF. The CDR3 bases are TGTGCCAGCAGCTTGGCCTGGGACAGGGATAGCGAGCAGTACTTC. Filled out from reference TRBV5-6 and TRBJ2-7, the complete variable domain reads DAGVTQSPTHLIKTRGQQVTLRCSPKSGHDTVSWYQQALGQGPQFIFQYYEEEERQRGNFPDRFSGHQFPNYSSELNVNALLLGDSALYLCASSLAWDRDSEQYFGPGTRLTVT.